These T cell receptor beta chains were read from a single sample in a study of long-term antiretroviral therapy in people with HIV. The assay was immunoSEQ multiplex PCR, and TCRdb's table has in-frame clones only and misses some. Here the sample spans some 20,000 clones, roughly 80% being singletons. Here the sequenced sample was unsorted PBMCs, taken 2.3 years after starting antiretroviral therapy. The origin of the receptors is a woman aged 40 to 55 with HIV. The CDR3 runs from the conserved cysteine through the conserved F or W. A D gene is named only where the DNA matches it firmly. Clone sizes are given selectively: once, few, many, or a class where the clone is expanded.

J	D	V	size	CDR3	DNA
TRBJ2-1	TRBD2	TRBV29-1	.	CSVEWREGAYNEQFF	TGCAGCGTTGAGTGGCGGGAGGGCGCCTACAATGAGCAGTTCTTC
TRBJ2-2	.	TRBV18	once	CASSPQYRENTGELFF	TGTGCCAGCTCACCACAATACAGGGAAAACACCGGGGAGCTGTTTTTT
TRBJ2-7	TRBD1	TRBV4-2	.	CASSLEPGQGTYEQYF	TGTGCCAGCAGCCTCGAACCGGGACAGGGGACCTACGAGCAGTACTTC
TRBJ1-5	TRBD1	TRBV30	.	CAWQGTGDNQPQHF	TGTGCCTGGCAAGGGACAGGGGACAATCAGCCCCAGCATTTT
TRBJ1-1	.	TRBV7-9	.	CASSSSGEAFF	TGTGCCAGCAGCTCCAGCGGTGAAGCTTTCTTT
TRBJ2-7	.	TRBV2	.	CASSEFGGGYEQYF	TGTGCCAGCAGTGAATTCGGGGGCGGGTACGAGCAGTACTTC
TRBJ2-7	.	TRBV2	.	CASRETTYSYEQYF	TGTGCCAGCAGGGAAACGACTTACTCCTACGAGCAGTACTTC
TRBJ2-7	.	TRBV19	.	CASSKTGSYEQYF	TGTGCCAGTTCTAAGACCGGCTCCTACGAGCAGTACTTC
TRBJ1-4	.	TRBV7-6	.	CASSLGAVNEKLFF	TGTGCCAGCAGCTTGGGGGCCGTTAATGAAAAACTGTTTTTT
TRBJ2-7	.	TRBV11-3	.	CASSLARSGLVYEQYF	TGTGCCAGCAGCTTAGCAAGGTCGGGATTAGTCTACGAGCAGTACTTC
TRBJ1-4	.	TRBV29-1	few	CSVAGPNEKLFF	TGCAGCGTTGCGGGGCCTAATGAAAAACTGTTTTTT
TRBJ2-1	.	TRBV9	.	CASRVDSSYNEQFF	TGTGCCAGCAGAGTAGACAGCTCCTACAATGAGCAGTTCTTC
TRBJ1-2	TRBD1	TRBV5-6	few	CASSPTGQYYGYTF	TGTGCCAGCAGCCCGACGGGACAGTACTATGGCTACACCTTC
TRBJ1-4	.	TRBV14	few	CASSQAGWKLFF	TGTGCCAGCAGCCAGGCCGGGTGGAAACTGTTTTTT
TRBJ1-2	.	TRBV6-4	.	CASSDSTTGYTF	TGTGCCAGCAGTGACTCGACAACGGGCTACACCTTC
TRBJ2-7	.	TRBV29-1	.	CSVELTVSYEQYF	TGCAGCGTTGAACTGACGGTCTCCTACGAGCAGTACTTC
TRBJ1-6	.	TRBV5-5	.	CASSLSGGTYNSPLHF	TGTGCCAGCAGCTTGAGCGGGGGGACCTATAATTCACCCCTCCACTTT
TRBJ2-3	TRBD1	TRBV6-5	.	CASSYSGTAQDTQYF	TGTGCCAGCAGTTACTCCGGGACAGCTCAAGATACGCAGTATTTT
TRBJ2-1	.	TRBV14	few	CASSQNGPGEQFF	TGTGCCAGCAGCCAGAACGGTCCCGGCGAGCAGTTCTTC
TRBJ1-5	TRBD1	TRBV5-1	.	CASSQGGDYQPQHF	TGCGCCAGCAGCCAGGGGGGGGATTATCAGCCCCAGCATTTT
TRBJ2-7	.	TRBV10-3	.	CAIRRTGTELRGQYF	TGTGCCATCAGAAGGACCGGGACGGAGTTACGAGGGCAGTACTTC
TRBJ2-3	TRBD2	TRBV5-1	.	CASSLDLAGETDTQYF	TGCGCCAGCAGCTTGGATCTAGCGGGAGAGACAGATACGCAGTATTTT
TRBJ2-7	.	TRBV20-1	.	CSATGEGQQYF	TGCAGTGCTACGGGCGAGGGACAGCAGTACTTC
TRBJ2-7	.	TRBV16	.	CASSQSYPYEQYF	TGTGCCAGCAGCCAATCTTATCCCTACGAGCAGTACTTC
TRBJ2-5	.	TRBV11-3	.	CASSLGGYAGYQETQYF	TGTGCCAGCAGCTTAGGGGGATATGCAGGGTACCAAGAGACCCAGTACTTC
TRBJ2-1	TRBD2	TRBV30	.	CAWSVRLAGGNEQFF	TGTGCCTGGAGTGTTAGGCTAGCGGGGGGCAATGAGCAGTTCTTC
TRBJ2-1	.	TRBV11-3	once	CASSLDQYNEQFF	TGTGCCAGCAGCTTAGACCAGTACAATGAGCAGTTCTTC
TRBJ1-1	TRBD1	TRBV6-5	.	CASSRNRGWNTEAFF	TGTGCCAGCAGTAGGAACAGGGGGTGGAACACTGAAGCTTTCTTT
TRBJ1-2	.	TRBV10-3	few	CAISESKAGGVYGYTF	TGTGCCATCAGTGAATCGAAAGCAGGCGGAGTCTATGGCTACACCTTC
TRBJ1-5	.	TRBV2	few	CASSSQGANQPQHF	TGTGCCAGCAGTTCACAGGGTGCCAATCAGCCCCAGCATTTT
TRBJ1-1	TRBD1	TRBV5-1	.	CASSLLQGSTEAFF	TGCGCCAGCAGCCTTTTACAGGGGAGCACTGAAGCTTTCTTT
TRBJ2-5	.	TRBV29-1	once	CSVRGEKTQYF	TGCAGCGTCCGAGGGGAAAAGACCCAGTACTTC
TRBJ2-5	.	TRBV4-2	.	CASSQTRETQYF	TGTGCCAGCAGCCAAACCCGAGAGACCCAGTACTTC
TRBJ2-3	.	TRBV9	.	CASSVEGGSTDTQYF	TGTGCCAGCAGCGTAGAGGGGGGGAGCACAGATACGCAGTATTTT
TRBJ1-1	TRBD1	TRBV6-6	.	CASSYRGTANTEAFF	TGTGCCAGCAGTTACAGGGGGACAGCGAACACTGAAGCTTTCTTT
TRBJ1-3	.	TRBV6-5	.	CASRFRPSGNTIYF	TGTGCCAGCAGGTTTCGGCCCTCTGGAAACACCATATATTTT
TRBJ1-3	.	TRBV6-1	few	CASSVASRGNTIYF	TGTGCCAGCAGTGTTGCCTCAAGAGGAAACACCATATATTTT
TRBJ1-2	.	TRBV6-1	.	CASTLTAFNYGYTF	TGTGCCAGCACCCTGACAGCGTTTAACTATGGCTACACCTTC
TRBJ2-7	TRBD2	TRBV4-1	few	CASSHSGSGGTPYEQYF	TGCGCCAGCAGTCATTCAGGCTCGGGGGGGACTCCCTACGAGCAGTACTTC
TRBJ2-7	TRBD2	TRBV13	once	CASSSLAGKYEQYF	TGTGCCAGCAGCTCGCTAGCGGGAAAGTACGAGCAGTACTTC
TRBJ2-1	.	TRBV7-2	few	CASSVYGGVGEQFF	TGTGCCAGCAGCGTCTACGGGGGAGTAGGTGAGCAGTTCTTC
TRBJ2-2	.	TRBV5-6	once	CASSLARGTGELFF	TGTGCCAGCAGCTTGGCGAGGGGGACCGGGGAGCTGTTTTTT
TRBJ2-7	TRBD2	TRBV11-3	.	CASSSLAGVYEQYF	TGTGCCAGCAGCTCTCTAGCGGGAGTTTACGAGCAGTACTTC
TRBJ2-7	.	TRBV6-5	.	CASSRSDLYNHEQYF	TGTGCCAGCAGTCGATCGGACCTTTATAACCACGAGCAGTACTTC
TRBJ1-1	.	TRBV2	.	CASSRGENTEAFF	TGTGCCAGCAGTCGGGGGGAGAACACTGAAGCTTTCTTT
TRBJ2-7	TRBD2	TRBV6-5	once	CASRLAGGAYEQYF	TGTGCCAGCAGGCTAGCGGGGGGCGCCTACGAGCAGTACTTC
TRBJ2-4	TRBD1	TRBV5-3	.	CARRPDRGTPYF	TGTGCCAGAAGACCCGACAGGGGAACCCCGTACTTC
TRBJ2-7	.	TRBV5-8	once	CASSLDRLKDYEQYF	TGTGCCAGCAGCTTGGACCGGCTAAAGGACTACGAGCAGTACTTC
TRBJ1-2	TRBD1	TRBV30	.	CACRGGQGLFSYGYTF	TGTGCCTGCCGGGGGGGACAGGGCTTGTTTAGCTATGGCTACACCTTC
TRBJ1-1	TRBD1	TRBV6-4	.	CASSTGGRSEAFF	TGTGCCAGCAGTACAGGGGGCAGGTCTGAAGCTTTCTTT
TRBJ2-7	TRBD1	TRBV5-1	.	CASSHGQGPYEQYF	TGCGCCAGCAGCCATGGACAGGGGCCCTACGAGCAGTACTTC
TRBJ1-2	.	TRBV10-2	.	CASSVSTGYGYTF	TGCGCCAGCAGTGTTAGTACGGGCTATGGCTACACCTTC
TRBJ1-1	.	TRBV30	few	CAWSLQRHTEAFF	TGTGCCTGGAGTCTACAGCGGCACACTGAAGCTTTCTTT
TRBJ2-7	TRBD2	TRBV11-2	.	CASSLGLPNSYEQYF	TGCGCCAGCAGCTTGGGACTACCAAATTCTTACGAGCAGTACTTC
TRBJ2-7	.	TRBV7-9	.	CASSLFGDNYEQYF	TGTGCCAGCAGCCTTTTCGGGGACAATTACGAGCAGTACTTC
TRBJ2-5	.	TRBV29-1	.	CSVASGSVETQYF	TGCAGCGTTGCATCAGGTTCGGTAGAGACCCAGTACTTC